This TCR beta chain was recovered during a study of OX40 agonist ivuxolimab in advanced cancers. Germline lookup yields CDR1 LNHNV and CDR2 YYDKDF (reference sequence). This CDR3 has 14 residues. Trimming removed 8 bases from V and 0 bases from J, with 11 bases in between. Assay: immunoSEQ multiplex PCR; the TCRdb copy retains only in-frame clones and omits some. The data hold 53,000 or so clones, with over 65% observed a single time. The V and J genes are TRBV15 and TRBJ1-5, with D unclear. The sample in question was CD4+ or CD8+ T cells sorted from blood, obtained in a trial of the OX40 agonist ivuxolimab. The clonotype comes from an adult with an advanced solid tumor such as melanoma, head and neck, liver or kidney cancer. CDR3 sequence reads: CATAPPDSNQPQHF. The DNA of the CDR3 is TGTGCCACCGCCCCCCCGGATAGCAATCAGCCCCAGCATTTT.